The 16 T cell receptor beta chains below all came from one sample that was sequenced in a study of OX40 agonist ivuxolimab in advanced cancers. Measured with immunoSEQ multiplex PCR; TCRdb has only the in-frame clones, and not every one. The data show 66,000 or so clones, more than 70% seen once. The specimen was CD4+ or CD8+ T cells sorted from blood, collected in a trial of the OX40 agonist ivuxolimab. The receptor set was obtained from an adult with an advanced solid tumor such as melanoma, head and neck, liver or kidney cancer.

Here the CDR3 reads CASSPGAGAGNTIYF. CDR3 nucleotide sequence: TGTGCCAGCTCACCAGGAGCAGGGGCTGGAAACACCATATATTTT. The genes are TRBV18 and TRBJ1-3; TRBD1 might be the D (6 bases). V lost 2 bases and J lost 2, with 10 bases in between. The CDR3 has 15 residues. CDR1 and CDR2 (germline): KGHSH, LQKENI. The full variable domain, rest sourced from reference TRBV18 and TRBJ1-3, is NAGVMQNPRHLVRRRGQEARLRCSPMKGHSHVYWYRQLPEEGLKFMVYLQKENIIDESGMPKERFSAEFPKEGPSILRIQQVVRGDSAAYFCASSPGAGAGNTIYFGEGSWLTVV.

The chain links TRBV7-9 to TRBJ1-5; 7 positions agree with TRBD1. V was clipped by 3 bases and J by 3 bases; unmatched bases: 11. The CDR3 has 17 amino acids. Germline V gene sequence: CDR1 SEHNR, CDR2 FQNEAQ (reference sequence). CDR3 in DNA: TGTGCCAGCAGCTTGTACTCAGGGGGAACGACCAATCAGCCCCAGCATTTT. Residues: CASSLYSGGTTNQPQHF. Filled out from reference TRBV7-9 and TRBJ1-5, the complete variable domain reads DTGVSQNPRHKITKRGQNVTFRCDPISEHNRLYWYRQTLGQGPEFLTYFQNEAQLEKSRLLSDRFSAERPKGSFSTLEIQRTEQGDSAMYLCASSLYSGGTTNQPQHFGDGTRLSIL.

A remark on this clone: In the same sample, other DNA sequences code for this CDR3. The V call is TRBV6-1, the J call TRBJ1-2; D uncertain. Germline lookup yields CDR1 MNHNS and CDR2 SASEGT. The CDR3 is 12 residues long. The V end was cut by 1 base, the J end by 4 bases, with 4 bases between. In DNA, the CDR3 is TGTGCCAGCAGTGAAGGCGGCTATGGCTACACCTTC. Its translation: CASSEGGYGYTF.

DNA of the CDR3: TGTGCCAGCAGGGAAATGAACATTCAGTACTTC. This gives the protein CASREMNIQYF. J is TRBJ2-4 and V is TRBV4-2; D remains unclear. Trimming took off 6 bases at V and 7 bases at J, with 7 bases between the two ends. Germline loops: CDR1 LGHNA, CDR2 YNFKEQ. CDR3 length: 11 residues.

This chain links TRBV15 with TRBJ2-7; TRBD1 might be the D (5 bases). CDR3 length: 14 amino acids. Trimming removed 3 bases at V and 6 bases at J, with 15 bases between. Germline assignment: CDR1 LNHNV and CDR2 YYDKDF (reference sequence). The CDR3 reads CATSRGRASVEQYF. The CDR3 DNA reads TGTGCCACCAGCAGGGGCAGGGCTTCTGTCGAGCAGTACTTC.

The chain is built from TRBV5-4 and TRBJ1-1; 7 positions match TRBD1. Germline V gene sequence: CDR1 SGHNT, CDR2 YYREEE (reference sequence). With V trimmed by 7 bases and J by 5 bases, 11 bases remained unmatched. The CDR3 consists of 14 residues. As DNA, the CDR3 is TGTGCCAGCTCGTCCTCGAGGGGGCAAACTGAAGCTTTCTTT. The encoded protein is CASSSSRGQTEAFF. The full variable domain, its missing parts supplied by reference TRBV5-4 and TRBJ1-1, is ETGVTQSPTHLIKTRGQQVTLRCSSQSGHNTVSWYQQALGQGPQFIFQYYREEENGRGNFPPRFSGLQFPNYSSELNVNALELDDSALYLCASSSSRGQTEAFFGQGTRLTVV.

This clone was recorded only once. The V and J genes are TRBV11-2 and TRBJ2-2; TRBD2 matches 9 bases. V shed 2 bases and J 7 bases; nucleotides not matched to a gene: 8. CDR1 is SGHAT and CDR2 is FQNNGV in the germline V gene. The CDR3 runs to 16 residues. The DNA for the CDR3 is TGTGCCAGCAGCTTAAAGGCGGGAGGGCCGGGCGGGGAGCTGTTTTTT. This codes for CASSLKAGGPGGELFF.

This CDR3 reads CASSLGGGGRNEQFF. The CDR3 DNA reads as TGCGCCAGCAGCTTGGGGGGAGGCGGGCGCAATGAGCAGTTCTTC. This chain joins TRBV5-1 and TRBJ2-1; weak D call: TRBD2 (6 bases). Germline CDR1 reads SGHRS; CDR2 reads YFSETQ. The germline V and J ends were trimmed by 0 bases and 6 bases, with 13 bases remaining between them. The CDR3 totals 15 residues.

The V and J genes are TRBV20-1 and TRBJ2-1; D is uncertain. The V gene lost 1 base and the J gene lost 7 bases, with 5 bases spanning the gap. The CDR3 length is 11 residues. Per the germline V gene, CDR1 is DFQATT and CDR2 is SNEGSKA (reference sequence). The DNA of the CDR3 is TGCAGTGCTAGAGCTGATAATGAGCAGTTCTTC. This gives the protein CSARADNEQFF.

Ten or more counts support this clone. As DNA, the CDR3 is TGTGCCAGCAGCGCTAGCGAGAACTCCTACGAGCAGTACTTC. Translation gives CASSASENSYEQYF. This sequence joins TRBV7-6 and TRBJ2-7, with a possible D match to TRBD2 (6 bases). This CDR3 contains 14 residues. Germline lookup yields CDR1 SGHVS and CDR2 FNYEAQ. The V end lost 5 bases, the J end lost 0 bases, and 11 bases lay between the germline ends.

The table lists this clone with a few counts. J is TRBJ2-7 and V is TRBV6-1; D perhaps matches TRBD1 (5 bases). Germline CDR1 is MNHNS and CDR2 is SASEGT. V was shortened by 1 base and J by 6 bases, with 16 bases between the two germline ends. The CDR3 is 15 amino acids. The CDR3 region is CASSEGSAVRAEQYF. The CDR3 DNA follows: TGTGCCAGCAGTGAAGGTAGTGCGGTCAGGGCCGAGCAGTACTTC.

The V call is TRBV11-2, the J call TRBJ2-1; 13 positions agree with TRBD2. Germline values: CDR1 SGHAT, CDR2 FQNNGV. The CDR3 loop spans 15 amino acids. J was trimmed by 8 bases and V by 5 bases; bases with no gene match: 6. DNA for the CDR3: TGTGCCAGCAGCCCCAGGACTAGCGGGAGCTATGAGCAGTTCTTC. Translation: CASSPRTSGSYEQFF.

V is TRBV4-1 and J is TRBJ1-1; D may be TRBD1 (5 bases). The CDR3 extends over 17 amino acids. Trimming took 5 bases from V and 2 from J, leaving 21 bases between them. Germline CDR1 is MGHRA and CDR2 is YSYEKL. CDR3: CASSSLKTGTANTEAFF. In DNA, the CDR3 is TGCGCCAGCAGCTCTTTAAAAACCGGGACGGCAAACACTGAAGCTTTCTTT.

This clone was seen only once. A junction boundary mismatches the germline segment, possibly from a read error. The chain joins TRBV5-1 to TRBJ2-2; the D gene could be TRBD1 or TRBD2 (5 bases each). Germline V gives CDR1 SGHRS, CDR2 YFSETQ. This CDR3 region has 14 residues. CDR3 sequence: CASSPAGTRGELLF. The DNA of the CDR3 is TGCGCCAGCAGCCCCGCCGGGACCCGTGGGGAGCTGCTTTTT. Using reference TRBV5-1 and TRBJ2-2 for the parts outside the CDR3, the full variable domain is KAGVTQTPRYLIKTRGQQVTLSCSPISGHRSVSWYQQTPGQGLQFLFEYFSETQRNKGNFPGRFSGRQFSNSRSEMNVSTLELGDSALYLCASSPAGTRGELLFGEGSRLTVL.

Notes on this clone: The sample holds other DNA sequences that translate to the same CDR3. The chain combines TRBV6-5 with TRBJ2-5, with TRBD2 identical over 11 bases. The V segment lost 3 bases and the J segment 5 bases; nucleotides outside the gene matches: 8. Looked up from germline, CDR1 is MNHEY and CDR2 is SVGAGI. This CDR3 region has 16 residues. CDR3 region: CASSYSVAGGRETQYF. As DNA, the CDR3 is TGTGCCAGCAGTTATTCCGTAGCGGGAGGGAGGGAGACCCAGTACTTC.

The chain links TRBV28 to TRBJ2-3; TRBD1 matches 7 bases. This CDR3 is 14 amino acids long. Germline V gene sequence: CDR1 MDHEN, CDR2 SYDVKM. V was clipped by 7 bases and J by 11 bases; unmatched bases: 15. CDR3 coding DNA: TGTGCCAGCACAGGGACAGACCTGCCTGGAGGGCAGTATTTT. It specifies CASTGTDLPGGQYF.